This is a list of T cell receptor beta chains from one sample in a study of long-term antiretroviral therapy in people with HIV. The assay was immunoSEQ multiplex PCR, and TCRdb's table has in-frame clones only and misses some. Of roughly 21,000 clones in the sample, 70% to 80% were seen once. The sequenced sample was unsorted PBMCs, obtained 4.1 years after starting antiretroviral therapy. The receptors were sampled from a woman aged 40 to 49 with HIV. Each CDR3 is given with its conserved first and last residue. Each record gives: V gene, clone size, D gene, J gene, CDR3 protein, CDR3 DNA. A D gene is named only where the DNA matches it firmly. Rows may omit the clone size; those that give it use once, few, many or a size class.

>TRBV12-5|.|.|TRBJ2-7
CASGPLRGYEQYF
TGTGCTAGTGGTCCCCTCCGAGGCTACGAGCAGTACTTC
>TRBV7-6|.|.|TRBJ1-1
CASSAGVEGTEAFF
TGTGCCAGCAGCGCGGGGGTGGAGGGCACTGAAGCTTTCTTT
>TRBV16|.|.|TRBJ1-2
CASSQSTSNYGYTF
TGTGCCAGCAGCCAATCTACCTCCAACTATGGCTACACCTTC
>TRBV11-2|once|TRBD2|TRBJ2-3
CASSSSGLSTDTQYF
TGTGCCAGCAGCTCTAGCGGTCTCAGCACAGATACGCAGTATTTT
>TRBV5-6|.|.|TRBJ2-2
CASSLDGGTGELFF
TGTGCCAGCAGCTTGGACGGGGGCACCGGGGAGCTGTTTTTT
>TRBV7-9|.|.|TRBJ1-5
CARPGYQPQHF
TGTGCCAGGCCCGGGTATCAGCCCCAGCATTTT
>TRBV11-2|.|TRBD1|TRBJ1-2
CASSLRIGQGANYGYTF
TGTGCCAGCAGCTTAAGGATCGGACAGGGGGCGAACTATGGCTACACCTTC
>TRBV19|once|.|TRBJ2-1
CASSISLGYGEQFF
TGTGCCAGTAGTATCAGTCTGGGTTACGGTGAGCAGTTCTTC
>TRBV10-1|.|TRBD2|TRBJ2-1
CASSRLAGGNEQFF
TGCGCCAGCAGTAGGCTAGCGGGAGGCAATGAGCAGTTCTTC
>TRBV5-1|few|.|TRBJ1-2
CASRRAEQGSYGYTF
TGCGCCAGCAGGCGCGCCGAACAGGGATCCTATGGCTACACCTTC
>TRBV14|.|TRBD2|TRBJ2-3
CASGTSGRMGTDTQYF
TGTGCCAGCGGGACTAGCGGGAGAATGGGTACAGATACGCAGTATTTT
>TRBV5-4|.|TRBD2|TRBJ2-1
CASSLGGGSSYNEQFF
TGTGCCAGCAGCTTGGGCGGCGGGAGCTCCTACAATGAGCAGTTCTTC
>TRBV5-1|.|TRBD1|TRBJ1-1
CASRVSGQGAAEAFF
TGCGCCAGCAGGGTCTCGGGACAGGGGGCGGCTGAAGCTTTCTTT
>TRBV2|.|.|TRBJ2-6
CAGGQSEISGANVLTF
TGTGCCGGAGGACAGAGCGAAATCTCTGGGGCCAACGTCCTGACTTTC
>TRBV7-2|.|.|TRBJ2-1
CASSSHNEQFF
TGTGCCAGCAGCTCCCACAATGAGCAGTTCTTC
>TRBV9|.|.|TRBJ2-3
CASRYLSDTQYF
TGTGCCAGCAGATACCTATCGGATACGCAGTATTTT
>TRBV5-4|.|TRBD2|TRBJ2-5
CASSLAGAGGQETQYF
TGTGCCAGCAGCTTGGCGGGTGCGGGGGGTCAAGAGACCCAGTACTTC
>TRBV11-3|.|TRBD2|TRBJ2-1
CASSLELAGESEQFF
TGTGCCAGCAGCTTAGAACTAGCGGGGGAGAGTGAGCAGTTCTTC
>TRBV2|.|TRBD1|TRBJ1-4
CASSPGAGGGEKLFF
TGTGCCAGCAGTCCCGGTGCAGGGGGGGGTGAAAAACTGTTTTTT
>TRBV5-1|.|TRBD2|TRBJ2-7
CASSFGTSGGPSYEQYF
TGCGCCAGCAGCTTCGGGACTAGCGGGGGCCCCTCCTACGAGCAGTACTTC
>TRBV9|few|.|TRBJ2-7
CASSLSGNEQYF
TGTGCCAGCAGCCTCTCCGGAAACGAGCAGTACTTC
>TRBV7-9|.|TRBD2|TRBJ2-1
CASSSPLLAGVSYNEQFF
TGTGCCAGCAGCTCCCCGCTACTAGCGGGCGTCTCCTACAATGAGCAGTTCTTC
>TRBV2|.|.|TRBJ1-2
CASSDPWDGHYGYTF
TGTGCCAGCAGTGACCCATGGGACGGCCACTATGGCTACACCTTC
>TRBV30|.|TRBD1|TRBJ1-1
CAWSRGGNTEAFF
TGTGCCTGGAGTCGAGGGGGCAACACTGAAGCTTTCTTT
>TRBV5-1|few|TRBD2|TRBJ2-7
CASRGLAGVDEQYF
TGCGCCAGCAGGGGACTAGCGGGAGTGGACGAGCAGTACTTC
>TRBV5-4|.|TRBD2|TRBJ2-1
CASSLRLAGIYNEQFF
TGTGCCAGCAGCTTGAGACTAGCGGGTATTTACAATGAGCAGTTCTTC
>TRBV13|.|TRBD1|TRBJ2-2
CASKDSSGTATGELFF
TGTGCCAGTAAGGACTCATCCGGGACAGCCACCGGGGAGCTGTTTTTT
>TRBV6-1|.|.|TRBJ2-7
CASSEKGSEREQYF
TGTGCCAGCAGCGAGAAGGGGTCTGAACGTGAGCAGTACTTC